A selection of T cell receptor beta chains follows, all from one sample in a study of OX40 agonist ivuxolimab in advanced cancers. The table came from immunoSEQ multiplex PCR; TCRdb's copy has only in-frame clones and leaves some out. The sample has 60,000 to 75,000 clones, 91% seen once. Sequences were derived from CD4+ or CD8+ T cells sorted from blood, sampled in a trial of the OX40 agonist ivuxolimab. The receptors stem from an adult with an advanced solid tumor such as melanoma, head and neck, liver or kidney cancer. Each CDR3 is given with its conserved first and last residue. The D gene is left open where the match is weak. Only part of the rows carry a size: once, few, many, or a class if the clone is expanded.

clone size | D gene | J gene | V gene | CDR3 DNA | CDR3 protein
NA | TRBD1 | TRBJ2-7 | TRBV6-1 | TGTGCCAGCAGTGAAGCGTTGCCTGGGGCAGGGGGTTGGTACGAGCAGTACTTC | CASSEALPGAGGWYEQYF
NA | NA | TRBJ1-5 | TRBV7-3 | TGTGCCAGCAGCTTACTTTCAGGTCAGCCCCAGCATTTT | CASSLLSGQPQHF
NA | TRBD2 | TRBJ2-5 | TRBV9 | TGTGCCAGCAGCGTTACTAGCGTAGGGACGGAGACCCAGTACTTC | CASSVTSVGTETQYF
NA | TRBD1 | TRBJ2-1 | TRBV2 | TGTGCCAGCAGTGAACAGGGGGCAGACAATGAGCAGTTCTTC | CASSEQGADNEQFF
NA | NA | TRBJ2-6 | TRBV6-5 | TGTGCCAGCAGTTATTCTGGGGCCAACGTCCTGACTTTC | CASSYSGANVLTF
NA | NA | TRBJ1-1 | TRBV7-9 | TGTGCCAGCAGCACTTCGATGACAGAAGCTTTCTTT | CASSTSMTEAFF
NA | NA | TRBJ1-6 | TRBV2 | TGTGCCAGCAGTGAAGCTATGGTGGAATATAATTCACCCCTCCACTTT | CASSEAMVEYNSPLHF
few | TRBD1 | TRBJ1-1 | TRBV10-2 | TGCGCCAGTAACCAGGGGGCCACTGAAGCTTTCTTT | CASNQGATEAFF
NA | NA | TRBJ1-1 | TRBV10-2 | TGCGCCAGCAGTGAGACAGCCTTCCCTGAAGCTTTCTTT | CASSETAFPEAFF
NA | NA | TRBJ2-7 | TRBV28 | TGTGCCAGCAGTTTATTCGTAAGCTCCTACGAGCAGTACTTC | CASSLFVSSYEQYF
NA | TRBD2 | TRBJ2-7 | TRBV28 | TGTGCCGTGCGGGAGGAGAACTCCTACGAGCAGTACTTC | CAVREENSYEQYF
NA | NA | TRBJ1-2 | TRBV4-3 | TGCGCCAGCAGCCAAGACCGCCAATTTTTAAATTATGGCTACACCTTC | CASSQDRQFLNYGYTF
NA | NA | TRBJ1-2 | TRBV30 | TGTGCCGGAATCCAAGGAGAGAACTATGGCTACACCTTC | CAGIQGENYGYTF
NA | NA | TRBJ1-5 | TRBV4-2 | TGTGCCAGCAGGGGCGGGGGGTATAATAGCAATCAGCCCCAGCATTTT | CASRGGGYNSNQPQHF
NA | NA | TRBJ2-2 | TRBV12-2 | TGTGCAAGTCGCCCTGCCTTGGACACAGACACCGGGGAGCTGTTTTTT | CASRPALDTDTGELFF
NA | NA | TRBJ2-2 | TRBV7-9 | TGTGCCAGCAGCCCAGCATGGGGAGCCGGGGAGCTGTTTTTT | CASSPAWGAGELFF
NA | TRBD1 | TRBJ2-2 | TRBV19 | TGTGCCAGTAGTAGTTCAGGGGGCGTTTACACCGGGGAGCTGTTTTTT | CASSSSGGVYTGELFF
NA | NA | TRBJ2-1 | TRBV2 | TGTGCCAGCACCTGGGACAGGGACGGAAGCGGGAGGGTTGGTGAGCAGTTCTTC | CASTWDRDGSGRVGEQFF
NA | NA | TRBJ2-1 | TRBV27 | TGTGCCAGCAGTTTAGATTTGAGCTCCTACAATGAGCAGTTCTTC | CASSLDLSSYNEQFF
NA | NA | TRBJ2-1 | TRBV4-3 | TGCGCCAGCAGCCAAGCCAAAAGGGATGAGCAGTTCTTC | CASSQAKRDEQFF
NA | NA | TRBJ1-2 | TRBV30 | TGTGCCTGGAGCCTCTCCGGCCAGAAAGGCACCTTC | CAWSLSGQKGTF
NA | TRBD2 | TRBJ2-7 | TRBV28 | TGTGCCAGCAGTTTTATTTCTAGCGGGTTCTCCTACGAGCAGTACTTC | CASSFISSGFSYEQYF
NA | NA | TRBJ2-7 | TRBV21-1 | TGTGCCAGCAGCAAAGCAACAGGAGTGAGAAACGAGCAGTACTTC | CASSKATGVRNEQYF
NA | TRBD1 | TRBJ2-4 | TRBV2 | TGTGCCAGCAGTGTCGGACAGGCCCTGGACATTCAGTACTTC | CASSVGQALDIQYF
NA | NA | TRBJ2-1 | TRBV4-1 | TGCGCCAGCTCTATGTACGGGAGTGGTGAGCAGTTCTTC | CASSMYGSGEQFF
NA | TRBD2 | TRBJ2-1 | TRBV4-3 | TGCGCCAGCAGCCAAGAACGGGGTAGCGGGAGAAATGAGCAGTTCTTC | CASSQERGSGRNEQFF
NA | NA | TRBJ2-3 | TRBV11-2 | TGTGCCAGCAGCCTGGGGGGAACTAGCACAGATACGCAGTATTTT | CASSLGGTSTDTQYF
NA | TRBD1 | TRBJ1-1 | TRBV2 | TGTGCCAGCGGACAGGGGCTCCATCTCTTT | CASGQGLHLF
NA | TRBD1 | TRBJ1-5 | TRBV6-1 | TGTGCCAGCACCGACAGGGCCGATCAGCCCCAGCATTTT | CASTDRADQPQHF
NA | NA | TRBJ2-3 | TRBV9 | TGTGCCAGCAGCCTGCTTAGACCAGATACGCAGTATTTT | CASSLLRPDTQYF